This TCR beta chain was documented in a study of identical twins. TCRdb used MiXCR to reprocess the 5' RACE reads, holding one entry per CDR3 protein. The data contain approximately 220,000 distinct CDR3 sequences, around 8.1% of them singletons. This clonotype was counted between two and nine times. The junction had 6 bases not matched to a gene; V was cut back by 4 bases and J by 6 bases. This CDR3 has 14 amino acids. From germline, CDR1 is SGHAT and CDR2 FQNNGV. The same sample was also studied in work on yellow fever vaccine responses in identical twins.

The source is a woman between 18 and 30 years old in good health. Sequenced material: memory (CD45RO+) T cells sorted from blood. The chain joins TRBV11-2 to TRBJ1-1; 9 nucleotides match TRBD1. This chain's CDR3 is CASSWGQGGPEAFF. The CDR3, as DNA: TGTGCCAGCAGCTGGGGACAGGGAGGCCCTGAAGCTTTCTTT.